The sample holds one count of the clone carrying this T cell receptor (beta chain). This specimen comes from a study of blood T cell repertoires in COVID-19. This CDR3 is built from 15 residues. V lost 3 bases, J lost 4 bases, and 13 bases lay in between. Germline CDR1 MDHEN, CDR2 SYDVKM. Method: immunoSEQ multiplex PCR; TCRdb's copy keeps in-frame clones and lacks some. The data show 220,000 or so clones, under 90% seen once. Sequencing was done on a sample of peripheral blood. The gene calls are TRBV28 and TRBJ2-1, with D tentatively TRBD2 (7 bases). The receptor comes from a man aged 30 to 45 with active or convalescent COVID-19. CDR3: CASSFGGPSYNEQFF. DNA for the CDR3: TGTGCCAGCAGTTTCGGGGGGCCGTCGTACAATGAGCAGTTCTTC.